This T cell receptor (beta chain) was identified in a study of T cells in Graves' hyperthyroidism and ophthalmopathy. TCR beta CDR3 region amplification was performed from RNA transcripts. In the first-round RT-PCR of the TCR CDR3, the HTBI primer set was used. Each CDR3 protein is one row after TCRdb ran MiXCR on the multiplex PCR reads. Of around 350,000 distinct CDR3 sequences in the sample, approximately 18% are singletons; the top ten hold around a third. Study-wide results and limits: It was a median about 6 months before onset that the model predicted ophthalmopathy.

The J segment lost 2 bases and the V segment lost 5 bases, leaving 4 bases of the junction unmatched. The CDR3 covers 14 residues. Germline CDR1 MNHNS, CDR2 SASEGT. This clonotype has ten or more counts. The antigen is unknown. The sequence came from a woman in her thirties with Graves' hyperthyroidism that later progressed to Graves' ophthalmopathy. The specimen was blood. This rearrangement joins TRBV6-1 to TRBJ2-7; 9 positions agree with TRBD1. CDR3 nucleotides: TGTGCCAGCAGTCGGGGGACAGGGACCTACGAGCAGTACTTC. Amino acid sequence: CASSRGTGTYEQYF.